One sample yielded the 19 T cell receptor beta chains listed below, sequenced in a study of T-cell memory formation after mild COVID-19. Each CDR3 protein is one row after TCRdb ran MiXCR on the 5' RACE reads. The sample lists roughly 29,000 distinct CDR3 sequences, 7.4% seen once, with over 12% in the top ten. Sequenced: PBMCs or a T cell subset sorted from them (not recorded which). The receptors here all came from an adult woman who had mild COVID-19 (a few samples of this study predate the infection). Cell type and time point are not known.

Ten or more counts support this clonotype. The rearrangement links TRBV5-1 to TRBJ1-5; TRBD1 agrees at 8 bases. J was trimmed by 7 bases and V by 4 bases; bases with no gene match: 7. Germline lookup yields CDR1 SGHRS and CDR2 YFSETQ. This CDR3 is built from 14 residues. The CDR3 coding sequence is TGCGCCAGCAGCCTTGGACAGGGAGACCAGCCCCAGCATTTT. Translated: CASSLGQGDQPQHF.

This chain connects TRBV5-4 to TRBJ2-7; TRBD2 matches 11 bases. In germline, CDR1 is SGHNT, CDR2 YYREEE (reference sequence). Germline trimming cut 3 bases from V and 6 bases from J; bases unmatched to any gene: 11. The CDR3 has 16 residues. The DNA of the CDR3 is TGTGCCAGCAGCTCTGGACTAGCGGGTGGGGTAGTCGAGCAGTACTTC. This encodes CASSSGLAGGVVEQYF.

This clonotype was observed at least ten times. This chain joins TRBV6-4 and TRBJ2-1; tentative D call: TRBD1 (5 bases). The germline V gene has CDR1 MRHNA and CDR2 SNTAGT. With 3 bases removed from V and 6 bases from J, the gap between germline ends came to 12 bases. CDR3 length equals 14 residues. The CDR3 sequence is CASSETVGANEQFF. The DNA of the CDR3 is TGTGCCAGCAGTGAGACAGTGGGTGCCAATGAGCAGTTCTTC.

This clonotype was detected many times. The chain couples TRBV6-5 to TRBJ2-3; 11 nucleotides agree with TRBD2. Unmatched junction bases numbered 18, after V lost 3 bases and J lost 4 bases. The CDR3 runs to 20 residues. Germline CDR1 is MNHEY and CDR2 is SVGAGI. CDR3 sequence: CASSYRRRTHGTSGPDTQYF. CDR3 nucleotide sequence: TGTGCCAGCAGTTATCGGCGCCGGACCCATGGGACTAGCGGCCCAGATACGCAGTATTTT.

The V and J genes are TRBV15 and TRBJ2-3; possible D gene TRBD1, 6 bases. Germline V gene lookup returns CDR1 LNHNV and CDR2 YYDKDF (reference sequence). V was shortened by 2 bases and J by 1 base, with 16 bases between the two germline ends. This CDR3 spans 17 amino acids. In nucleotides, the CDR3 is TGTGCCACCAGCAGATCAGAACGGGACACAGGCACAGATACGCAGTATTTT. Protein sequence: CATSRSERDTGTDTQYF.

This clonotype was counted ten times or more. CDR3 amino acids: CSARDRLAERYEQYF. The CDR3 nucleotides are TGCAGTGCTAGAGATCGACTAGCGGAACGCTACGAGCAGTACTTC. The V call is TRBV20-1, the J call TRBJ2-7; TRBD2 agrees at 9 bases. The CDR3 consists of 15 residues. V gave up 0 bases and J gave up 3 bases; unmatched junction bases: 6. CDR1 is DFQATT, CDR2 SNEGSKA, per germline (reference sequence).

This clonotype was counted many times. This chain connects TRBV12-3 or TRBV12-4 to TRBJ1-5; the match to TRBD1 covers 7 bases. The ends lost 0 bases at V and 4 bases at J; junction bases unmatched: 3. This CDR3 contains 15 residues. The chain's CDR3 is CASSLAGGGNQPQHF. The CDR3 nucleotides are TGTGCCAGCAGTTTAGCAGGGGGCGGGAATCAGCCCCAGCATTTT.

This clonotype was counted many times. The CDR3 DNA is TGTGCCAGCAGCCGACTCAACGCAATACAGGGTTTAAGCAATGAGCAGTTCTTC. It is translated as CASSRLNAIQGLSNEQFF. The chain links TRBV3-1 to TRBJ2-1; D may be TRBD1 (6 bases). The CDR3 has 18 residues. The V and J ends lost 4 bases and 6 bases respectively, with 25 bases between them. Germline CDR1 is LGHDT and CDR2 is YNNKEL (reference sequence).

Ten or more counts support this clonotype. V and J are TRBV12-5 and TRBJ2-4; tentatively, D is TRBD2 (6 bases). CDR1 is LGHNT and CDR2 is FRNRAP in the germline V gene. The CDR3 runs to 18 residues. V was trimmed by 2 bases and J by 6 bases, leaving 23 bases between them. The CDR3 loop is CASGLIPNGPGAGNIQYF. For the CDR3, the DNA is TGTGCTAGTGGTTTGATCCCAAACGGGCCGGGAGCCGGAAACATTCAGTACTTC.

There are many counts of this clonotype. The V gene is TRBV5-1, the J gene TRBJ2-1, with D tentatively TRBD1 (6 bases). V was shortened by 4 bases and J by 8 bases, with 13 bases between the two germline ends. The CDR3 spans 13 residues. Germline CDR1 reads SGHRS; CDR2 reads YFSETQ. The CDR3 spells CASSPGHLDEQFF. CDR3 DNA: TGCGCCAGCAGCCCGGGACACCTCGATGAGCAGTTCTTC.

This clonotype was counted a few times. V and J are TRBV19 and TRBJ2-1, with TRBD2 identical over 9 bases. Trimming cost V 9 bases and J 4 bases; bases outside gene matches: 10. The CDR3 is 15 residues long. Germline CDR1 reads LNHDA; CDR2 reads SQIVND (reference sequence). The CDR3 loop reads CASRSAGGPYNEQFF. The DNA for the CDR3 is TGTGCCAGCAGGTCGGCGGGGGGGCCGTACAATGAGCAGTTCTTC.

This clonotype was recorded at least ten times. The chain has TRBV15 and TRBJ2-3; D is perhaps TRBD1 (5 bases). CDR1 is LNHNV, CDR2 YYDKDF, per germline (reference sequence). The ends were cut back, 0 bases at V and 2 bases at J, with 12 bases in the middle. The CDR3 is made up of 16 amino acids. Here the CDR3 DNA reads TGTGCCACCAGCAGAGAAGGGTACAGGACCACAGATACGCAGTATTTT. Protein sequence: CATSREGYRTTDTQYF.

This clonotype has ten or more counts. The chain links TRBV20-1 to TRBJ1-4; D gene ambiguous. V shed 6 bases and J shed 4 bases, with 18 bases lying between them. CDR3 size: 15 residues. Looked up from germline, CDR1 is DFQATT and CDR2 is SNEGSKA (reference sequence). The CDR3 nucleotides are TGCAGTGCCCCCCCGGGAGGGTCGCGTAATGAAAAACTGTTTTTT. It yields the protein CSAPPGGSRNEKLFF.

This clonotype was seen many times. The chain recombines TRBV11-2 with TRBJ2-1; D not certain. The CDR3 is 15 amino acids. V was clipped by 0 bases and J by 10 bases, with 16 bases between them. Germline V gene sequence: CDR1 SGHAT, CDR2 FQNNGV. CDR3 residues: CASSLEFVPYGEQFF. The CDR3 DNA reads TGTGCCAGCAGCTTAGAGTTCGTCCCTTACGGGGAGCAGTTCTTC. The full variable domain, rest sourced from reference TRBV11-2 and TRBJ2-1, is EAGVAQSPRYKIIEKRQSVAFWCNPISGHATLYWYQQILGQGPKLLIQFQNNGVVDDSQLPKDRFSAERLKGVDSTLKIQPAKLEDSAVYLCASSLEFVPYGEQFFGPGTRLTVL.

The sample holds many counts of this clonotype. The genes are TRBV5-4 and TRBJ1-2; TRBD1 aligns across 7 bases. Germline assignment: CDR1 SGHNT and CDR2 YYREEE (reference sequence). With V trimmed by 0 bases and J by 8 bases, 10 bases remained unmatched. There are 15 residues in the CDR3. The CDR3 coding sequence is TGTGCCAGCAGCTTGGCACAGGGGTCCGTGGAAGGCTACACCTTC. This gives the protein CASSLAQGSVEGYTF.

This clonotype was seen at least ten times. The chain recombines TRBV4-2 with TRBJ2-7; D is perhaps TRBD1 or TRBD2 (6 bases each). Trimming took 0 bases from V and 7 from J, leaving 16 bases between them. CDR3 length: 15 amino acids. Germline assignment: CDR1 LGHNA and CDR2 YNFKEQ. CDR3: CASSQERGRYEEQYF. CDR3 bases: TGTGCCAGCAGCCAAGAACGGGGGCGATATGAGGAGCAGTACTTC.

This clonotype was recorded many times. The DNA of the CDR3 is TGCGCCAGCAGGGAGGATGGGTACAATGAGCAGTTCTTC. This translates into CASREDGYNEQFF. This chain joins TRBV5-1 and TRBJ2-1; a weak D match, TRBD2 (5 bases). Trimming took off 5 bases at V and 4 bases at J, with 10 bases between the two ends. CDR1 and CDR2 from the germline V gene are SGHRS and YFSETQ. CDR3 size: 13 residues.

This clonotype was found many times. The CDR3 protein is CASSPGRWNTEAFF. CDR3 coding DNA: TGTGCCAGCAGCCCCGGCCGATGGAACACTGAAGCTTTCTTT. This chain connects TRBV7-2 to TRBJ1-1; D remains ambiguous. Trimming removed 5 bases from V and 1 base from J, with 11 bases in between. CDR1 and CDR2 (germline): SGHTA, FQGNSA. The CDR3 length is 14 residues.

This clonotype came up many times. The chain recombines TRBV7-9 with TRBJ2-2, with a tentative D call TRBD2 (6 bases). V lost 5 bases and J lost 4, with 14 bases in between. Per the germline V gene, CDR1 is SEHNR and CDR2 is FQNEAQ (reference sequence). This CDR3 is 15 amino acids long. CDR3 region: CASSITSFPTGELFF. As DNA, the CDR3 is TGTGCCAGCAGCATCACTAGCTTCCCCACCGGGGAGCTGTTTTTT.